This entry is about one TCR beta chain. Sequenced by immunoSEQ multiplex PCR; TCRdb stores in-frame clones only, minus some. The sample has 100,000 or so clones; 90% to 95% are singletons. The entry originates in a study of blood T cell repertoires in COVID-19. The CDR3 consists of 15 residues. This TCR came from a man aged 50-59 years with active COVID-19. This chain connects TRBV21-1 to TRBJ2-7; the table's D call of TRBD1 was not tested on the DNA. TRBV21-1 is noted as a pseudogene. The sample consisted of peripheral blood. The CDR3 bases are TGTGCCAGCAGCAAAGTTCGGACAGGGTACCACGAGCAGTACGTC. Translation gives CASSKVRTGYHEQYV.